The text below deals with one T cell receptor (beta chain). This clonotype came up a few times. Its cognate antigen has yet to be identified. No much larger clone exists at a distance of one base, and base qualities are not known. Sequenced on an Illumina HiSeq 2500. Quantitative 5'-RACE with molecular barcodes was used to prepare TCR beta libraries. On the authors' methods: A new computational method based on a probabilistic model of VDJ rearrangement was used to identify disease-linked TCR variants. Starting from the raw public reads, TCRdb applied fastp trimming at Q25, assembled clones with MiXCR and retained in-frame beta chains. When rows share a CDR3 protein, they turn into one entry using the most common DNA and genes. The V and J calls here are based on TCRdb, not the publication. Counted in this sample were around 390,000 distinct CDR3 sequences; under 25% of them appeared once. Of the sample, about 16% is held by the ten largest clones.

These data come from a study of CD8 T cells in ankylosing spondylitis (dated by TCRdb to the late 2010s). With respect to the entire study: To find TCR variants linked to disease, the study profiled T cell receptor beta repertoires in ankylosing spondylitis patients and healthy donors. The whole study cohort included some 100 healthy donors and 25 ankylosing spondylitis patients. Peripheral blood was sampled, and synovial fluid was additionally collected from ankylosing spondylitis patients. Overall results and qualifications from the work: In peripheral blood, the disease-linked clones were found at relatively low frequencies and had a CD8+ phenotype. According to the report, matched synovial fluid samples from ankylosing spondylitis patients were significantly enriched for the disease-linked clones. A TCR beta motif made up of several highly homologous amino acid variants appeared to be characteristic of blood from ankylosing spondylitis patients. Some motif variants were previously reported in synovial fluid and blood of reactive arthritis patients, suggesting common disease-initiation mechanisms.

CDR1 and CDR2 (SGHAT, FQDESV) derive from the germline V gene (reference sequence). The CDR3 numbers 14 residues from cysteine through phenylalanine. Here the CDR3 DNA is all that survives: 42 bases in frame from base 1. The trim is 1 base for V and 5 bases for J, with a gap of 9 bases between the germline ends. Recombination linked TRBV11-1 to TRBJ2-1; the D gene is not confidently resolved. This TCR derives from a male donor with ankylosing spondylitis. The sample comprised blood, either unsorted or a sorted T cell fraction (not recorded which). The DNA sequence follows: TGTGCCAGCAGCTTAGGGAACCCTAACAATGAGCAGTTCTTC. It translates as CASSLGNPNNEQFF.